The text below deals with one TCR beta chain. Original handling: Estimated nucleated cell counts came from reference gene primer amplification. Some clones are missing from TCRdb's copy, which holds only in-frame ones; the method was immunoSEQ multiplex PCR. The V and J calls and clone size come from that table; D and trimming were worked out from the DNA. The data hold roughly 200,000 clones, with approximately 88% observed a single time. Germline V gene sequence: CDR1 LGHNA, CDR2 YNFKEQ. This CDR3 spans 16 amino acids. V gave up 3 bases and J gave up 6 bases; unmatched junction bases: 7. The data were obtained in a study of blood T cell repertoires in COVID-19. Study-level background: Samples taken during acute and convalescent COVID-19 were collected in the United States, Italy and Spain. In each case, the material was cDNA or gDNA derived from T cells, B-cell-depleted T cells, or PBMCs.

The clonotype was recovered from a man aged 40-55 years with acute or convalescent COVID-19. The sequenced sample was peripheral blood. The chain carries TRBV4-2 and TRBJ1-5, with 11 bases matching TRBD1. CDR3 bases: TGTGCCAGCAGCCACCCGGGACAGGGGGGCCTTCAGCCCCAGCATTTT. It codes for CASSHPGQGGLQPQHF.